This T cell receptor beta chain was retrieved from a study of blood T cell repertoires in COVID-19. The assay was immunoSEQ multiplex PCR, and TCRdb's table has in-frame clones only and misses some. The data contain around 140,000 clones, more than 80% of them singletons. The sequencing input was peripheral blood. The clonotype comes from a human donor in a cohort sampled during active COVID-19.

CDR3 nucleotide sequence: TGTGCCAGTAGTCCAACGGGACAGATCTCCCCCCTGAGCTCTGAAGCTTTCTTT. Protein product: CASSPTGQISPLSSEAFF. V gene TRBV19 combines with J gene TRBJ1-1; the match to TRBD1 covers 7 bases. This CDR3 spans 18 amino acids. The V and J ends lost 5 bases and 6 bases, in that order; junction bases with no gene match: 21. Germline V gene sequence: CDR1 LNHDA, CDR2 SQIVND (reference sequence).